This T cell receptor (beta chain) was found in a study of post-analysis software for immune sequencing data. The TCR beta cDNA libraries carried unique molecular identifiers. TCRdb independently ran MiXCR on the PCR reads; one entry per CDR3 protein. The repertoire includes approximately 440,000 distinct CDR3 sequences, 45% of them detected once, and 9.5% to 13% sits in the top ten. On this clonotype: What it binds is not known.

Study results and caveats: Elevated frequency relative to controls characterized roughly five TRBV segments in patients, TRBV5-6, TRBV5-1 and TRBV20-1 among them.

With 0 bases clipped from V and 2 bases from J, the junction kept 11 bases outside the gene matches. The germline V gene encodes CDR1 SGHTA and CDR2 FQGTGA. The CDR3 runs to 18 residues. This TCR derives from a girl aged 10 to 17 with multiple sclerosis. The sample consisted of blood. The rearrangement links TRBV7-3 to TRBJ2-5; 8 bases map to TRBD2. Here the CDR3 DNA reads TGTGCCAGCAGCTTAACCCATAGGGGGGGACTAGGGCAAGAGACCCAGTACTTC. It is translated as CASSLTHRGGLGQETQYF.